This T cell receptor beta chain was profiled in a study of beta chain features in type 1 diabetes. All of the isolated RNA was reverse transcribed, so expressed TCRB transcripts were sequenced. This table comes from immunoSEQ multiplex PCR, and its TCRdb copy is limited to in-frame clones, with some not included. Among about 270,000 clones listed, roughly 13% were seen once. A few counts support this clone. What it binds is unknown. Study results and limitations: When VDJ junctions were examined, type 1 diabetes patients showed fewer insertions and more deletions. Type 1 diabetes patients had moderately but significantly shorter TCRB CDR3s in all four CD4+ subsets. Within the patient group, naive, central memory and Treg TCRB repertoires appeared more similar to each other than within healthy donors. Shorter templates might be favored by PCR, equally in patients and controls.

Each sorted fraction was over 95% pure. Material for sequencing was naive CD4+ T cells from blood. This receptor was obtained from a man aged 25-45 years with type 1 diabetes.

For the CDR3, the DNA is TGTGCCAGTAATGAGATCGACTCTGGGGCCAACGTCCTGACTTTC. Protein sequence: CASNEIDSGANVLTF. The chain joins TRBV19 to TRBJ2-6; D gene ambiguous. Deletions cut 7 bases from V and 0 bases from J, with 10 bases between. This CDR3 is built from 15 residues. Per germline, CDR1 LNHDA and CDR2 SQIVND (reference sequence).